The following is a TCR beta chain sequence with its context. The clone's antigen remains unknown. Within one base of it there is no much larger clone, and no base qualities were kept. Profiling of TCR beta VDJ combinations and CDR3 sequences used genomic DNA as the template. An Illumina HiSeq 2000 was used for TCR repertoire sequencing. The paper's data handling went like this. TRBV/TRBJ rearrangement plots, CDR3 size and DJ length profiles, and Simpson's diversity index were used to assess repertoires. The most abundant DNA sequence in the deep sequencing data was taken as the immunodominant clone. CDR3 amino acid sequences were checked for sharing between subjects and were compared against published repertoires and the VDJdb database. The public reads were reprocessed in TCRdb via fastp at Q25 and MiXCR, keeping in-frame beta chains. Entries are consolidated by CDR3 protein sequence, retaining the most common genes and DNA. The V and J calls were not made by the authors but by TCRdb's processing. The table for this sample lists more than 150,000 distinct CDR3 sequences; around 50% of them were counted only once. The top ten clonotypes cover 10% to 15% of the sample.

The sample is drawn from a study of CD8+CD57+ T cells in acquired aplastic anemia (dated by TCRdb to 2017 to 2018). About the investigation overall: Extracted DNA from sorted CD4+ and CD8+ cells averaged approximately 3 ug, ranging from roughly 0.19 to 27.4 ug. CD8+CD57+ expansion was defined as frequency above the mean frequency observed in healthy subjects.

Expansion of CD8+CD57+ cells had been shown by flow cytometry in the patients chosen for sequencing. Severe acquired aplastic anemia was diagnosed in all patients according to International Study of Aplastic Anemia and Agranulocytosis and Camitta criteria. No patient had received any therapy when blood was sampled. The study deep-sequenced TCR repertoires of sorted CD4+ and CD8+ blood T cells from severe aplastic anemia patients and healthy subjects. Patients were enrolled in the USA under clinicaltrials.gov protocols 00001620, 01623167, 00001397, 00071045, 00081523 and 00961064. Ficoll-Paque density gradient centrifugation was used to isolate peripheral blood mononuclear cells. Before DNA extraction, CD4+ and CD8+ T cells were sorted with FACS or magnetic beads. Overall study results and their limits: Some 30 CD8+ CDR3 sequences were shared between patients and controls but appeared highly expressed in patients and within their immunodominant clones. No significant difference in CD8+ Simpson's diversity was found between patients and healthy controls (P=0.060).

V and J are trimmed by 4 bases and 3 bases, and the gene matches miss 5 bases of the junction. The CDR3 goes from the cysteine to the phenylalanine over 13 residues. CDR3 DNA is the only sequence kept; it has 39 bases, read in frame from the first base. According to the germline V gene, CDR1 reads SQVTM and CDR2 reads ANQGSEA. The sequence came from a human donor with aplastic anemia. Recombination linked TRBV29-1 to TRBJ2-7, with 8 middle bases fitting TRBD2. The source material was sorted CD4+, CD8+, or CD8+CD57+ T cells (not recorded which) from PBMCs. This receptor has the CDR3 CSVVVAGNYEQYF. The nucleotide sequence reads as follows: TGCAGCGTTGTGGTAGCGGGAAACTACGAGCAGTACTTC.